One sample yielded the 29 T cell receptor beta chains listed below, sequenced in a study of blood T cell repertoires in COVID-19. Profiled with immunoSEQ multiplex PCR; TCRdb holds only in-frame clones, not every one. The table shows about 150,000 clones, with approximately 77% occurring only once. The sample comprised peripheral blood. The receptors derive from an elderly woman with active or convalescent COVID-19.

The J gene is TRBJ1-5, the V gene TRBV21-1. TRBV21-1 is reported as a pseudogene. This CDR3 contains 16 residues. CDR3 loop: CASSKVVADSNQPQHF. CDR3 coding DNA: TGTGCCAGCAGCAAAGTTGTAGCAGATAGCAATCAGCCCCAGCATTTT.

The chain combines TRBV5-4 with TRBJ2-7, with 8 positions matching TRBD1. V trimming: 5 bases; J trimming: 2 bases; junction bases outside the gene matches: 9. In germline, CDR1 is SGHNT, CDR2 YYREEE (reference sequence). The CDR3 covers 15 residues. CDR3 coding DNA: TGTGCCAGCAGTCCGGACAGGGTGCCTACCTACGAGCAGTACTTC. It codes for CASSPDRVPTYEQYF.

This clone turned up a few times. The chain carries TRBV19 and TRBJ1-5; D uncertain. The CDR3 has 15 residues. The ends were cut back, 3 bases at V and 0 bases at J, with 9 bases in the middle. The germline V gene encodes CDR1 LNHDA and CDR2 SQIVND (reference sequence). As DNA, the CDR3 is TGTGCCAGTAGTATCAGGCTGAGTAGCAATCAGCCCCAGCATTTT. This sequence encodes CASSIRLSSNQPQHF.

This chain uses TRBV15 with TRBJ2-2; 9 bases line up with TRBD1. Germline trimming cut 1 base from V and 9 bases from J; bases unmatched to any gene: 3. Germline V gene sequence: CDR1 LNHNV, CDR2 YYDKDF (reference sequence). The CDR3 is made up of 14 amino acids. CDR3 coding DNA: TGTGCCACCAGCAGAGTGACAGGGGGAAGGGAGCTGTTTTTT. Translating it yields CATSRVTGGRELFF.

V gene TRBV11-3 combines with J gene TRBJ2-7; 7 nucleotides line up with TRBD1. The ends lost 2 bases at V and 3 bases at J; junction bases unmatched: 10. Germline values: CDR1 SGHNT, CDR2 YENEEA. The CDR3 runs to 16 residues. Here the CDR3 DNA reads TGTGCCAGCAGCTTAAGAACAGGGGTTCGGGACTACGAGCAGTACTTC. It codes for CASSLRTGVRDYEQYF. Full variable domain (missing parts from reference TRBV11-3 and TRBJ2-7): EAGVVQSPRYKIIEKKQPVAFWCNPISGHNTLYWYLQNLGQGPELLIRYENEEAVDDSQLPKDRFSAERLKGVDSTLKIQPAELGDSAVYLCASSLRTGVRDYEQYFGPGTRLTVT.

This clone was seen a handful of times. The chain uses TRBV21-1 and TRBJ2-7; the D call of TRBD1 is as the table states it, not checked on the DNA. TRBV21-1 is designated a pseudogene. This CDR3 comprises 16 residues. The CDR3 reads CASSKALDRAGYEQYF. CDR3 DNA: TGTGCCAGCAGCAAAGCGCTGGACAGGGCTGGGTACGAGCAGTACTTC.

The count of this clone is one. The chain's CDR3 is CASTQGFSYNEQFF. The CDR3 DNA follows: TGTGCCAGTACCCAGGGTTTTTCCTACAATGAGCAGTTCTTC. V usage is TRBV19 and J usage is TRBJ2-1, with D possibly being TRBD1 (5 bases). Between the trimmed V and J ends, which lost 7 bases and 1 base, there was a span of 11 bases. Per the germline V gene, CDR1 is LNHDA and CDR2 is SQIVND (reference sequence). The CDR3 is 14 amino acids.

The chain links TRBV18 to TRBJ1-2, with 8 bases fitting TRBD1. Germline V lookup: CDR1 KGHSH, CDR2 LQKENI. This CDR3 comprises 15 residues. V shed 1 base, J shed 0 bases, and the junction held 1 base outside the gene matches. Written as DNA, the CDR3 is TGTGCCAGCTCACCACGGACAGGGACTAACTATGGCTACACCTTC. Encoded protein: CASSPRTGTNYGYTF.

The J gene is TRBJ2-7, the V gene TRBV2; 10 bases match TRBD1. Germline assignment: CDR1 SNHLY and CDR2 FYNNEI. The trim removed 5 bases at V and 6 bases at J, leaving 13 bases unmatched. This CDR3 is 16 amino acids long. The chain's CDR3 is CASSTIKTGGPIEQYF. The CDR3 nucleotides are TGTGCCAGCAGTACCATAAAGACAGGGGGCCCGATCGAGCAGTACTTC.

The chain couples TRBV7-3 to TRBJ2-1; 7 nucleotides match TRBD1. Germline CDR1 is SGHTA and CDR2 is FQGTGA. The J segment lost 0 bases and the V segment lost 3 bases, leaving 2 bases of the junction unmatched. This CDR3 is 15 amino acids long. The CDR3 loop is CASSLNRGSYNEQFF. The CDR3 DNA sequence: TGTGCCAGCAGCTTGAACAGGGGCTCCTACAATGAGCAGTTCTTC.

The gene calls are TRBV21-1 and TRBJ2-3; the tabulated D call, TRBD2, remains unverified against the DNA. TRBV21-1 is a known pseudogene. The length of the CDR3 is 17 residues. For the CDR3, the DNA is TGTGCCAGCAGCAGGGGGAGCGGGAGGGTTGGCACAGATACGCAGTATTTT. It encodes CASSRGSGRVGTDTQYF.

The chain couples TRBV30 to TRBJ1-2, with TRBD1 identical over 7 bases. Germline V gene sequence: CDR1 GTSNPN, CDR2 SVGIG (reference sequence). The V segment lost 0 bases and the J segment 4 bases; nucleotides outside the gene matches: 8. The CDR3 has 15 amino acids. The CDR3 DNA reads TGTGCCTGGAGTGTCCTGACGGGACAGTTCTATGGCTACACCTTC. Translating it yields CAWSVLTGQFYGYTF.

V and J are TRBV7-9 and TRBJ1-6; the match to TRBD1 covers 9 bases. The CDR3 has 13 residues. CDR1 is SEHNR, CDR2 FQNEAQ, per germline (reference sequence). Germline trimming cut 8 bases from V and 9 bases from J; bases unmatched to any gene: 5. In nucleotides, the CDR3 is TGTGCCAGCTCCCGACAGGGGGTTTCACCCCTCCACTTT. Translating gives CASSRQGVSPLHF. Variable domain in full (rest from reference TRBV7-9 and TRBJ1-6): DTGVSQNPRHKITKRGQNVTFRCDPISEHNRLYWYRQTLGQGPEFLTYFQNEAQLEKSRLLSDRFSAERPKGSFSTLEIQRTEQGDSAMYLCASSRQGVSPLHFGNGTRLTVT.

The J gene is TRBJ1-4, the V gene TRBV3-1 (or the pseudogene TRBV3-2); a weak D match, TRBD1 (6 bases). The V gene lost 2 bases and the J gene lost 7 bases, with 14 bases spanning the gap. This CDR3 has 15 amino acids. The germline CDR1 and CDR2 sequences are LGHDT and YNNKEL (reference sequence). CDR3 loop: CASSQLRTGSEKLFF. In DNA, the CDR3 is TGTGCCAGCAGCCAACTCCGCACAGGGAGTGAAAAACTGTTTTTT.

V usage is TRBV15 and J usage is TRBJ2-1; 9 positions match TRBD1. Losses at the gene ends were 1 base for V and 5 bases for J; bases not matched to a gene: 6. This CDR3 region has 16 residues. Germline-derived CDR1 and CDR2 are LNHNV and YYDKDF (reference sequence). In DNA form, the CDR3 reads TGTGCCACCAGCAGAGGGGGACAGGGCGGCCACAATGAGCAGTTCTTC. It specifies CATSRGGQGGHNEQFF. Full variable domain (outside the CDR3, taken from reference TRBV15 and TRBJ2-1): DAMVIQNPRYQVTQFGKPVTLSCSQTLNHNVMYWYQQKSSQAPKLLFHYYDKDFNNEADTPDNFQSRRPNTSFCFLDIRSPGLGDTAMYLCATSRGGQGGHNEQFFGPGTRLTVL.

The chain carries TRBV6-5 and TRBJ1-5; D not certain. The CDR3 is 12 amino acids. CDR1 and CDR2 (germline): MNHEY, SVGAGI. Trimming pared 9 bases from V and 7 bases from J, leaving 13 bases between. The DNA of the CDR3 is TGTGCCAGTTCCTCAGTGGGCCAGCCCCAGCATTTT. Its translation: CASSSVGQPQHF.

This rearrangement joins TRBV5-8 to TRBJ2-7, with 10 bases that match TRBD1. The germline gives CDR1 SGHTS, CDR2 YDEGEE. The CDR3 contains 15 residues. The junction had 15 bases not matched to a gene; V was cut back by 4 bases and J by 11 bases. The CDR3 coding sequence is TGTGCCAGCAGCCAAAACCGGGACAGGGGCCTCGGAAAGTACTTC. Amino acid sequence: CASSQNRDRGLGKYF. Using reference TRBV5-8 and TRBJ2-7 for the parts outside the CDR3, the full variable domain is EAGVTQSPTHLIKTRGQQATLRCSPISGHTSVYWYQQALGLGLQFLLWYDEGEERNRGNFPPRFSGRQFPNYSSELNVNALELEDSALYLCASSQNRDRGLGKYFGPGTRLTVT.

The chain is built from TRBV7-3 and TRBJ2-1, with 9 bases aligning to TRBD2. The CDR3 is 17 amino acids. V lost 5 bases and J lost 9; bases outside the gene matches: 17. Germline CDR1 and CDR2: SGHTA and FQGTGA. CDR3 protein: CASSPSPSGNRLGEQFF. Here the CDR3 DNA reads TGTGCCAGCAGCCCAAGTCCTAGCGGGAATCGACTCGGTGAGCAGTTCTTC. Full variable domain (rest looked up from reference TRBV7-3 and TRBJ2-1): GAGVSQTPSNKVTEKGKYVELRCDPISGHTALYWYRQSLGQGPEFLIYFQGTGAADDSGLPNDRFFAVRPEGSVSTLKIQRTERGDSAVYLCASSPSPSGNRLGEQFFGPGTRLTVL.

V and J are TRBV10-3 and TRBJ1-2; 9 bases line up with TRBD1. V lost 7 bases, J lost 4 bases, and 7 bases stayed unmatched. Per the germline V gene, CDR1 is ENHRY and CDR2 is SYGVKD. The CDR3 spans 14 residues. In DNA form, the CDR3 reads TGTGCCATCAATTTAGGACAGGGGAGCTATGGCTACACCTTC. Its translation: CAINLGQGSYGYTF.

The gene calls are TRBV5-1 and TRBJ2-1; TRBD2 might be the D (5 bases). The V and J ends lost 5 bases and 0 bases respectively, with 12 bases between them. Germline V gene data show CDR1 as SGHRS and CDR2 as YFSETQ. The length of the CDR3 is 15 residues. The CDR3 loop is CASRSTGSSYNEQFF. CDR3 bases: TGCGCCAGCAGATCGACGGGGTCCTCCTACAATGAGCAGTTCTTC. Complete variable domain (other parts from reference TRBV5-1 and TRBJ2-1): KAGVTQTPRYLIKTRGQQVTLSCSPISGHRSVSWYQQTPGQGLQFLFEYFSETQRNKGNFPGRFSGRQFSNSRSEMNVSTLELGDSALYLCASRSTGSSYNEQFFGPGTRLTVL.

This chain connects TRBV25-1 to TRBJ2-5; a weak D match, TRBD2 (6 bases). The V and J ends lost 8 bases and 9 bases respectively, with 16 bases between them. The V gene's germline CDR1 is MGHDK and CDR2 SYGVNS. The length of the CDR3 is 12 residues. CDR3: CASLDGPGAQYF. CDR3 nucleotides: TGTGCCAGCTTGGACGGGCCGGGGGCCCAGTACTTC.

The chain couples TRBV5-1 to TRBJ2-7, with a tentative D call TRBD1 (6 bases). The CDR3 runs to 15 residues. Germline assignment: CDR1 SGHRS and CDR2 YFSETQ. V gave up 4 bases and J gave up 3 bases, with 17 bases separating them. The chain's CDR3 is CASSLSSAGDYEQYF. As DNA, the CDR3 is TGCGCCAGCAGCCTGTCCTCAGCAGGGGACTACGAGCAGTACTTC. Looking up the rest from reference TRBV5-1 and TRBJ2-7 gives the full variable domain: KAGVTQTPRYLIKTRGQQVTLSCSPISGHRSVSWYQQTPGQGLQFLFEYFSETQRNKGNFPGRFSGRQFSNSRSEMNVSTLELGDSALYLCASSLSSAGDYEQYFGPGTRLTVT.

This rearrangement joins TRBV5-1 to TRBJ1-1; D might be TRBD1 (6 bases). Germline CDR1 is SGHRS and CDR2 is YFSETQ. Trimming pared 3 bases from V and 4 bases from J, leaving 16 bases between. This CDR3 has 15 residues. CDR3 in amino acids: CASSWTQGLGTEAFF. The CDR3 region has the DNA TGCGCCAGCAGCTGGACGCAGGGGCTGGGCACTGAAGCTTTCTTT. The full variable domain, its missing parts supplied by reference TRBV5-1 and TRBJ1-1, is KAGVTQTPRYLIKTRGQQVTLSCSPISGHRSVSWYQQTPGQGLQFLFEYFSETQRNKGNFPGRFSGRQFSNSRSEMNVSTLELGDSALYLCASSWTQGLGTEAFFGQGTRLTVV.

V and J are TRBV27 and TRBJ1-3, with unresolved D. The germline CDR1 and CDR2 sequences are MNHEY and SMNVEV (reference sequence). Trimming shortened V by 4 bases and J by 0 bases, and 4 bases separated the two germline ends. This CDR3 has 13 residues. CDR3 loop: CASSSFSGNTIYF. The CDR3 bases are TGTGCCAGCAGTTCTTTCTCTGGAAACACCATATATTTT.

In its sample, this clone was seen a few times. V and J are TRBV18 and TRBJ2-7; the match to TRBD2 covers 8 bases. Germline assignment: CDR1 KGHSH and CDR2 LQKENI. CDR3 length equals 15 residues. V lost 3 bases and J lost 2; bases outside the gene matches: 6. The CDR3 DNA follows: TGTGCCAGCTCACCTGGACTAGCAGGTACCTACGAGCAGTACTTC. Its protein is CASSPGLAGTYEQYF.

V and J are TRBV21-1 and TRBJ2-2; TRBD2, the table's D call, lacks a check against the DNA. TRBV21-1 is annotated as a pseudogene. The CDR3 contains 17 residues. CDR3 nucleotide sequence: TGTGCCAGCAGCATGGGACTAGCGGGAGAGAACACCGGGGAGCTGTTTTTT. Amino acids: CASSMGLAGENTGELFF.

This clone was found a few times. Here the CDR3 reads CASSVGPAGASEQFF. The CDR3 nucleotides are TGTGCCAGCAGCGTAGGGCCAGCGGGAGCTTCTGAGCAGTTCTTC. This chain uses TRBV9 with TRBJ2-1; 8 bases align to TRBD2. The germline V gene has CDR1 SGDLS and CDR2 YYNGEE. The CDR3 sequence is 15 residues long. Trimming at V came to 0 bases and at J to 9 bases, leaving 8 bases not matched to a gene.

This clone was recorded once. V is TRBV5-4 and J is TRBJ2-7, with D unclear. Germline lookup yields CDR1 SGHNT and CDR2 YYREEE (reference sequence). CDR3 length: 12 amino acids. V lost 4 bases to trimming and J lost 6 bases, with 11 bases between them. The CDR3 nucleotides read TGTGCCAGCAGCCCCCGCGGAAGCGAGCAGTACTTC. Translated, it gives CASSPRGSEQYF. The full variable domain, rest sourced from reference TRBV5-4 and TRBJ2-7, is ETGVTQSPTHLIKTRGQQVTLRCSSQSGHNTVSWYQQALGQGPQFIFQYYREEENGRGNFPPRFSGLQFPNYSSELNVNALELDDSALYLCASSPRGSEQYFGPGTRLTVT.

This chain connects TRBV6-6 to TRBJ2-3; TRBD2 aligns across 7 bases. The V gene's germline CDR1 is MNHNY and CDR2 SVGAGI (reference sequence). The V segment lost 4 bases and the J segment 5 bases; nucleotides outside the gene matches: 9. CDR3 length: 15 residues. The CDR3 loop reads CASSSPAGVGDTQYF. CDR3 DNA: TGTGCCAGCAGTTCTCCGGCGGGAGTTGGAGATACGCAGTATTTT.